Given below is one T cell receptor (beta chain) in context. Its antigen has not been determined. A much larger clone is a single base away; this may be a read error. This sample stems from a study of glioma-infiltrating T cells (dated by TCRdb to 2016 to 2018). With respect to the entire study: TCR alpha- and beta-chain repertoires were sequenced from glioma tissue, non-neoplastic brain tissue and matched peripheral blood mononuclear cells. The paired cohort comprised three low-grade glioma patients, eight or nine primary glioblastoma patients and three non-glioma patients contributing non-neoplastic brain tissue. Each tissue-infiltrating repertoire was compared with the same patient's peripheral blood repertoire to measure divergence between tissue and blood T-cell populations. General study outcomes and caveats: VJ-independent divergence between tissue and blood was below expectation in non-neoplastic patients but above expectation in all gliomas, especially low-grade gliomas. Only a very small number of CDR3 sequences turned up in both tissue and blood, a result put down to high CDR3 diversity combined with limited sampling. Group comparisons rested on small numbers: three non-neoplastic, three low-grade glioma and eight glioblastoma patients.

The germline V gene gives CDR1 as KGHDR and CDR2 as SFDVKD. From cysteine to phenylalanine, the CDR3 is 12 amino acids long. Kept here is only the CDR3 DNA, which spans 36 bases and is read in frame from base 1. V gives up 4 bases and J gives up 8 bases, and the segment between their germline ends measures 10 bases. The iRepertoire nested amplicon-rescue multiplex PCR (arm-PCR) platform was used to amplify TCR alpha and beta CDR3 regions from RNA. The input for one-step reverse transcription and amplification was about 95-450 ng of either tissue mRNA or PBMC total RNA. Following bead purification, Illumina adapters were added by a secondary multiplex PCR, and the libraries were gel-purified between 200 and 400 bp. Demultiplexing relied on internal 6-nucleotide barcodes carried by the libraries. The libraries were sequenced on an Illumina MiSeq using 2x220 or 2x250 nucleotide paired-end reads. From the authors' description of their analysis: Paired reads were merged using FLASH 1.2.11 and were aligned to the GRCh37 human genome using BWA-MEM, after which TRA and TRB reads were extracted. An IMGT-derived reference of cassette sequences and CDR3 motifs, with pseudogenes included, was used for V and J assignment. Reads were translated in three frames, and productive CDR3s were defined as those with a C...FGXG motif and no stop codons. A clonotype was defined as a unique combination of a V-J cassette pair and a CDR3 amino acid sequence. Filtering of reads was based on Hamming distance, with the threshold set by the sequence error rate of each sample in mapped regions. TCRdb trimmed public reads at Q25 via fastp, called clones via MiXCR and kept in-frame beta chains. Rows with a matching CDR3 protein are joined into one entry that keeps the most common DNA and genes. For this entry, the V and J calls and clone size follow TCRdb and not the study's own pipeline. This sample gives about 5,700 distinct CDR3 sequences in total; 35% to 45% of them show up just once. The top ten hold 24% of the sample.

The clonotype originates from a human donor with low-grade glioma or glioblastoma, undergoing nonglioma brain surgery, or in good health (not recorded which). The sample comprised glioma tissue, nonneoplastic brain tissue, or PBMCs (not recorded which). The sequence is built from TRBV24-1 and TRBJ1-2, with the D gene call left open. CDR3 loop: CATSDLSKGYTF. DNA sequence: TGTGCCACCAGTGACCTCAGCAAGGGCTACACCTTC.